The 32 T cell receptor beta chains in this list originate from one sample, sequenced in a study of neurological immune-mediated disorders. TCRdb reanalysed the 5' RACE reads using MiXCR and keeps one entry per CDR3 protein. The table records 45,000 to 50,000 distinct CDR3 sequences, about a quarter of them present only once. Sequencing was carried out using PBMCs. These receptors were obtained from a woman in her 70s in good health.

In its sample, this clonotype was seen many times. The chain joins TRBV5-1 to TRBJ1-2; possible D gene TRBD1, 6 bases. V gave up 4 bases and J gave up 5 bases, with 18 bases separating them. This CDR3 region has 15 residues. Looked up from germline, CDR1 is SGHRS and CDR2 is YFSETQ. The CDR3 DNA reads TGCGCCAGCAGCGGCCCTCAGGGGATAGGGTATGGCTACACCTTC. Translation gives CASSGPQGIGYGYTF.

CDR3 nucleotide sequence: TGTGCCAGCAGTGAAACAGGGTTTGGCTACACCTTC. Translation gives CASSETGFGYTF. The V call is TRBV2, the J call TRBJ1-2; possible D gene TRBD1, 6 bases. The germline V and J ends were trimmed by 2 bases and 7 bases, with 8 bases remaining between them. The CDR3 loop spans 12 amino acids. Germline CDR1 and CDR2: SNHLY and FYNNEI.

This chain connects TRBV6-1 to TRBJ1-2; D not resolved. V dropped 3 bases and J dropped 8 bases, with 19 bases sitting between them. The CDR3 is 15 residues long. The V gene's germline CDR1 is MNHNS and CDR2 SASEGT. CDR3 residues: CASSDDLGFPSGYTF. CDR3 DNA sequence: TGTGCCAGCAGTGATGATTTGGGGTTTCCTTCGGGCTACACCTTC.

This clonotype showed up many times. This chain joins TRBV5-1 and TRBJ1-6; 8 nucleotides agree with TRBD1. The CDR3 runs to 19 residues. Looked up from germline, CDR1 is SGHRS and CDR2 is YFSETQ. With 2 bases clipped from V and 6 bases from J, the junction kept 16 bases outside the gene matches. The CDR3 DNA follows: TGCGCCAGCAGCTTTCGGACAGGGACGGAGCGGATGGGTAATTCACCCCTCCACTTT. Encoded protein: CASSFRTGTERMGNSPLHF. Complete variable domain (other parts from reference TRBV5-1 and TRBJ1-6): KAGVTQTPRYLIKTRGQQVTLSCSPISGHRSVSWYQQTPGQGLQFLFEYFSETQRNKGNFPGRFSGRQFSNSRSEMNVSTLELGDSALYLCASSFRTGTERMGNSPLHFGNGTRLTVT.

This clonotype was recorded at least ten times. The chain couples TRBV20-1 to TRBJ2-3, with 9 positions matching TRBD2. This CDR3 has 15 amino acids. V lost 5 bases and J lost 0; bases outside the gene matches: 6. Germline V gene lookup returns CDR1 DFQATT and CDR2 SNEGSKA (reference sequence). CDR3 loop: CSASSGLASTDTQYF. DNA of the CDR3: TGCAGTGCTTCGTCCGGACTAGCGAGCACAGATACGCAGTATTTT.

The CDR3 DNA reads as TGCGCCAGCAGCTTGGAGGGTGGCAGCCACGAGCAGTACTTC. Its protein is CASSLEGGSHEQYF. This chain uses TRBV5-1 with TRBJ2-7; no definite D call. The germline V gene encodes CDR1 SGHRS and CDR2 YFSETQ. This CDR3 contains 14 residues. V lost 0 bases to trimming and J lost 5 bases, with 12 bases between them. Together with reference TRBV5-1 and TRBJ2-7, the CDR3 gives the full variable domain: KAGVTQTPRYLIKTRGQQVTLSCSPISGHRSVSWYQQTPGQGLQFLFEYFSETQRNKGNFPGRFSGRQFSNSRSEMNVSTLELGDSALYLCASSLEGGSHEQYFGPGTRLTVT.

The V and J genes are TRBV7-2 and TRBJ2-1; a possible D gene is TRBD2 (6 bases). The CDR3 consists of 16 residues. In germline, CDR1 is SGHTA, CDR2 FQGNSA. The germline V and J ends were trimmed by 1 base and 5 bases, with 15 bases remaining between them. CDR3 in amino acids: CASSLVGRGGDNEQFF. In DNA form, the CDR3 reads TGTGCCAGCAGCTTAGTGGGGCGGGGTGGGGACAATGAGCAGTTCTTC.

The CDR3 reads CASSSADSTDTQYF. CDR3 nucleotide sequence: TGTGCCAGCAGCTCGGCCGATAGCACAGATACGCAGTATTTT. The V call is TRBV7-2, the J call TRBJ2-3, with no clear D. The CDR3 spans 14 residues. V lost 4 bases, J lost 0 bases, and 8 bases lay in between. Germline values: CDR1 SGHTA, CDR2 FQGNSA.

This clonotype was recorded many times. The chain carries TRBV29-1 and TRBJ2-7; TRBD1 agrees at 9 bases. The trim removed 8 bases at V and 5 bases at J, leaving 10 bases unmatched. Per the germline V gene, CDR1 is SQVTM and CDR2 is ANQGSEA. This CDR3 has 13 amino acids. CDR3 in DNA: TGCAGCTGTCGTCCGGGACAGGGTAACGAGCAGTACTTC. Translation: CSCRPGQGNEQYF.

The J gene is TRBJ2-1, the V gene TRBV24-1; 9 bases fit TRBD1. This CDR3 region has 13 residues. V dropped 4 bases and J dropped 10; count of bases not matched to a gene: 4. The germline CDR1 and CDR2 sequences are KGHDR and SFDVKD. The CDR3 spells CATSEYTGGEQFF. CDR3 nucleotide sequence: TGTGCCACCAGTGAATACACAGGGGGCGAGCAGTTCTTC.

V is TRBV4-2 and J is TRBJ2-7; TRBD1 matches at 9 bases. This CDR3 is built from 15 residues. In germline, CDR1 is LGHNA, CDR2 YNFKEQ. The junction had 4 bases not matched to a gene; V was cut back by 4 bases and J by 0 bases. The CDR3 DNA sequence: TGTGCCAGCAGCCGGGACAGGGAGAGCTCCTACGAGCAGTACTTC. This sequence encodes CASSRDRESSYEQYF.

A word on this clonotype: Likely a read error: the CDR3 ends without its conserved phenylalanine or tryptophan. This chain's CDR3 is CASSLRDPHFTDTQYL. CDR3 DNA sequence: TGTGCCAGCAGTCTCCGGGACCCCCATTTCACAGATACGCAGTATTTG. The chain is built from TRBV6-5 and TRBJ2-3; D is possibly TRBD1 or TRBD2 (5 bases each). Germline values: CDR1 MNHEY, CDR2 SVGAGI. Trimming took 5 bases from V and 2 from J, leaving 17 bases between them. This CDR3 spans 16 amino acids.

The chain combines TRBV5-5 with TRBJ2-2, with 8 nucleotides matching TRBD1. Germline assignment: CDR1 SGHKS and CDR2 YYEKEE (reference sequence). The CDR3 runs to 16 residues. J was trimmed by 2 bases and V by 1 base; bases with no gene match: 4. The CDR3 region is CASSLRGQVNTGELFF. DNA of the CDR3: TGTGCCAGCAGCTTGAGGGGACAGGTTAACACCGGGGAGCTGTTTTTT.

This chain links TRBV3-1 with TRBJ2-5; D is unclear. CDR1 is LGHDT and CDR2 is YNNKEL in the germline V gene (reference sequence). The CDR3 consists of 17 residues. The V end was cut by 0 bases, the J end by 5 bases, with 19 bases between. CDR3 coding DNA: TGTGCCAGCAGCCAAGATCGGGCTAGTCGCGTTGGTGAGACCCAGTACTTC. This sequence encodes CASSQDRASRVGETQYF.

This clonotype was detected ten times or more. No DNA is shown, since the ends of the CDR3 on it are uncertain; the CDR3 is the one TCRdb lists. This chain links TRBV29-1 with TRBJ1-3. Germline V lookup: CDR1 SQVTM, CDR2 ANQGSEA. Counting both end residues, the CDR3 totals 13 amino acids. CDR3 sequence: CSVGQFFGNTIYF.

This clonotype was seen at least ten times. The chain joins TRBV4-1 to TRBJ2-2; 9 positions match TRBD2. V shed 2 bases, J shed 9 bases, and the junction held 16 bases outside the gene matches. The CDR3 spans 18 residues. The germline CDR1 and CDR2 sequences are MGHRA and YSYEKL. For the CDR3, the DNA is TGCGCCAGCAGCCAACTGGATTTGGGGCTAGCGGGACTAAGGGAGCTGTTTTTT. This codes for CASSQLDLGLAGLRELFF.

The J gene is TRBJ2-1, the V gene TRBV6-5; no reliable D call. Germline V gives CDR1 MNHEY, CDR2 SVGAGI. There are 13 residues in the CDR3. V gave up 4 bases and J gave up 2 bases, with 6 bases separating them. This CDR3 is CASSFEAYNEQFF. CDR3 in DNA: TGTGCCAGCAGTTTCGAGGCCTACAATGAGCAGTTCTTC.

This clonotype was observed at least ten times. This rearrangement joins TRBV5-1 to TRBJ2-3; TRBD2 aligns across 8 bases. Germline CDR1 and CDR2: SGHRS and YFSETQ. Trimming took 4 bases from V and 2 from J; bases not matched to a gene: 6. This CDR3 is 15 amino acids long. The CDR3 coding sequence is TGCGCCAGCAGCCTTATACTAGCGGACACAGATACGCAGTATTTT. Its translation is CASSLILADTDTQYF.

The chain uses TRBV2 and TRBJ2-1, with a possible D match to TRBD2 (6 bases). There are 16 residues in the CDR3. Trimming shortened V by 0 bases and J by 5 bases, and 14 bases separated the two germline ends. Germline V CDR1 and CDR2: SNHLY, FYNNEI. The CDR3 bases are TGTGCCAGCAGTGAAGCGCGTACTAGCATAAACAATGAGCAGTTCTTC. Its translation is CASSEARTSINNEQFF.

This clonotype was observed at least ten times. The V gene is TRBV9, the J gene TRBJ2-3; 7 nucleotides align to TRBD2. CDR1 and CDR2 from the germline V gene are SGDLS and YYNGEE. The CDR3 contains 15 residues. With 0 bases clipped from V and 1 base from J, the junction kept 2 bases outside the gene matches. CDR3 sequence: CASSVATSGTDTQYF. DNA for the CDR3: TGTGCCAGCAGCGTAGCAACTAGCGGCACAGATACGCAGTATTTT.

The chain carries TRBV29-1 and TRBJ1-2; 7 bases agree with TRBD1. CDR1 is SQVTM, CDR2 ANQGSEA, per germline. CDR3 size: 12 residues. With V trimmed by 4 bases and J by 8 bases, 7 bases remained unmatched. CDR3 amino acids: CSVGSGGWGYTF. The CDR3 DNA reads TGCAGCGTTGGGTCAGGGGGTTGGGGCTACACCTTC.

This clonotype has only a few counts. V usage is TRBV28 and J usage is TRBJ1-2; 8 nucleotides agree with TRBD1. The CDR3 consists of 15 residues. J gave up 4 bases and V 6 bases, and 10 bases lay outside the gene matches. From germline, CDR1 is MDHEN and CDR2 SYDVKM. The CDR3 region is CASSLIRGQAYGYTF. CDR3 bases: TGTGCCAGCAGCCTTATTAGGGGACAGGCCTATGGCTACACCTTC.

At least ten counts were recorded for this clonotype. The genes are TRBV28 and TRBJ2-7; 9 nucleotides line up with TRBD1. Germline CDR1 and CDR2: MDHEN and SYDVKM. With 6 bases clipped from V and 2 bases from J, the junction kept 11 bases outside the gene matches. The CDR3 runs 16 residues. The CDR3 DNA reads as TGTGCCAGCAGACCACCTCCGGGACAGGGTGCCTACGAGCAGTACTTC. This sequence encodes CASRPPPGQGAYEQYF.

The chain has TRBV6-2 or TRBV6-3 and TRBJ2-1, with 10 bases fitting TRBD2. The V gene end was trimmed by 4 bases and the J gene end by 4 bases; junction bases not matched to a gene: 10. The CDR3 sequence is 17 residues long. The germline V gene has CDR1 MNHEY and CDR2 SVGEGT. CDR3 amino acids: CASSLTSGLGFYNEQFF. The CDR3 DNA sequence: TGTGCCAGCAGTTTGACTAGCGGGCTCGGTTTTTACAATGAGCAGTTCTTC.

This clonotype was counted ten times or more. This may be a read error, as it is one base from a much larger clone. The chain joins TRBV24-1 to TRBJ1-4; 10 bases are a match to TRBD1. CDR1 and CDR2 from the germline V gene are KGHDR and SFDVKD. The CDR3 spans 16 residues. The CDR3 nucleotides read TGTACCACCAGTGATTTGGAGGGACAGGGGTACGAAAAACTGTTTTTT. Protein product: CTTSDLEGQGYEKLFF.

This clonotype was seen many times. The chain links TRBV5-6 to TRBJ1-6, with D unresolved. This CDR3 spans 16 amino acids. V lost 4 bases to trimming and J lost 0 bases, with 11 bases between them. The V gene's germline CDR1 is SGHDT and CDR2 YYEEEE. As DNA, the CDR3 is TGTGCCAGCAGCCGGAGGGAGGGCTCCTATAATTCACCCCTCCACTTT. Translating it yields CASSRREGSYNSPLHF.

This clonotype came up many times. The chain recombines TRBV18 with TRBJ2-3; 8 bases line up with TRBD1. The germline gives CDR1 KGHSH, CDR2 LQKENI. This CDR3 region has 13 residues. The V gene end was trimmed by 6 bases and the J gene end by 4 bases; junction bases not matched to a gene: 3. Here the CDR3 DNA reads TGTGCCAGCTCCCGACAGGGGTCAGATACGCAGTATTTT. Its protein product is CASSRQGSDTQYF.

For this clonotype: The junction departs from the called germline gene at one end, perhaps through a read error. The CDR3 sequence is CASSSDGGCTYTQYF. The DNA of the CDR3 is TGTGCCAGCAGCTCCGACGGTGGGTGCACATATACGCAGTATTTT. The J gene is TRBJ2-3, the V gene TRBV9; no clear D gene. Germline loops: CDR1 SGDLS, CDR2 YYNGEE. There are 15 residues in the CDR3. Complete variable domain (other parts from reference TRBV9 and TRBJ2-3): DSGVTQTPKHLITATGQRVTLRCSPRSGDLSVYWYQQSLDQGLQFLIQYYNGEERAKGNILERFSAQQFPDLHSELNLSSLELGDSALYFCASSSDGGCTYTQYFGPGTRLTVL.

This clonotype rates as medium-sized. J is TRBJ2-7 and V is TRBV5-1; D is perhaps TRBD1 (6 bases). Trimming shortened V by 6 bases and J by 0 bases, and 10 bases separated the two germline ends. Germline V gene data show CDR1 as SGHRS and CDR2 as YFSETQ. The CDR3 consists of 13 residues. The CDR3 DNA reads as TGCGCCAGCACAGGGACACACTCCTACGAGCAGTACTTC. Translating gives CASTGTHSYEQYF.

The CDR3 region has the DNA TGTGCCAGCAGTTTACTGGGGGCCAGAGGAGAGACCCAGTACTTC. The encoded protein is CASSLLGARGETQYF. The chain has TRBV12-3 or TRBV12-4 and TRBJ2-5, with D possibly being TRBD1 (6 bases). The CDR3 totals 15 residues. The ends were cut back, 2 bases at V and 4 bases at J, with 14 bases in the middle.

This clonotype was seen many times. The genes are TRBV5-5 and TRBJ2-2, with TRBD1 as a possible D gene (5 bases). CDR1 SGHKS and CDR2 YYEKEE come from the germline V gene (reference sequence). The V and J ends lost 6 bases and 4 bases respectively, with 10 bases between them. This CDR3 is 13 amino acids long. The CDR3 loop is CASNRPGTGELFF. Here the CDR3 DNA reads TGTGCCAGCAACAGGCCAGGCACCGGGGAGCTGTTTTTT.

This chain connects TRBV20-1 to TRBJ2-5, with D maybe TRBD2 (7 bases). V dropped 1 base and J dropped 2 bases, with 20 bases sitting between them. CDR1 and CDR2 from the germline V gene are DFQATT and SNEGSKA (reference sequence). The CDR3 sequence is 17 residues long. The CDR3 spells CSARGTFGEGDQETQYF. The CDR3 DNA is TGCAGTGCTAGAGGCACCTTTGGGGAGGGGGATCAAGAGACCCAGTACTTC.